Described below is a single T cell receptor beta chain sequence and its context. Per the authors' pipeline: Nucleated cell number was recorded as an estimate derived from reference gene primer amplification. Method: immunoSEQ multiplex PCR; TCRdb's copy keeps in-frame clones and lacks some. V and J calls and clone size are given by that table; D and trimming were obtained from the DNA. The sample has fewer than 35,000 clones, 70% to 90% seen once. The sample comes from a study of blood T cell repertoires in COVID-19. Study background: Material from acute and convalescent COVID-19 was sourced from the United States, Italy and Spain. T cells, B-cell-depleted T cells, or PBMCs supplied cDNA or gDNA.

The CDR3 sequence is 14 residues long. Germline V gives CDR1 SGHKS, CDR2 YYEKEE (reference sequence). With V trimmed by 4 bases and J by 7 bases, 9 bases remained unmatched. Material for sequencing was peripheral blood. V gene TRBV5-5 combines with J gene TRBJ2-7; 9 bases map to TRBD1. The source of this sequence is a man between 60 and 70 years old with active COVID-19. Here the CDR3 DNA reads TGTGCCAGCAGCCGCGGGACAGGGATCGGGGAGCAGTACTTC. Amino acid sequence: CASSRGTGIGEQYF.